This record covers a single TCR beta chain. These data belong to a study of memory CD4+ T cells and cytomegalovirus serostatus. The germline V gene encodes CDR1 SGHRS and CDR2 YFSETQ. This CDR3 is built from 14 residues. V was clipped by 5 bases and J by 3 bases; unmatched bases: 7. Single viable CD3+CD4+CD8-CD45RO+ cells were sorted as the memory CD4+ T cells. Sequencing used immunoSEQ multiplex PCR; TCRdb keeps in-frame clones, though not all of them. Of around 40,000 clones listed, around 78% were seen once; the top ten hold approximately 0.8%. The chain links TRBV5-1 to TRBJ2-5; 7 positions agree with TRBD2. This clonotype originated in an adult in good health and CMV-seronegative. What was sequenced was memory CD4+ T cells from blood. CDR3 amino acids: CASSAAGMEETQYF. The CDR3 bases are TGCGCCAGCAGTGCAGCGGGGATGGAAGAGACCCAGTACTTC.